Following are 21 T cell receptor beta chains from one sample sequenced in a study of graft-versus-host responses after intestinal transplantation. Profiled with immunoSEQ multiplex PCR; TCRdb holds only in-frame clones, not every one. The sample lists 70,000 to 95,000 clones, about 93% occurring once. No antigen has been identified for these receptors. Sequenced material: unstimulated CD8+ T cells sorted from spleen or lymph node cells, taken before transplant. The receptors originated from a human donor who was the organ donor for an intestinal transplant.

The chain links TRBV28 to TRBJ2-3, with TRBD2 identical over 11 bases. V dropped 6 bases and J dropped 5; count of bases not matched to a gene: 4. The germline CDR1 and CDR2 sequences are MDHEN and SYDVKM. This CDR3 is built from 14 residues. CDR3 in amino acids: CASRPLAGGDTQYF. CDR3 coding DNA: TGTGCCAGCAGGCCTCTAGCGGGAGGAGATACGCAGTATTTT.

The rearrangement uses TRBV6-1 and TRBJ2-7, with 7 bases that match TRBD2. CDR3 length: 14 residues. Germline V CDR1 and CDR2: MNHNS, SASEGT. Unmatched junction bases numbered 4, after V lost 3 bases and J lost 2 bases. DNA for the CDR3: TGTGCCAGCAGTGAGGGAGGGATCCCCTACGAGCAGTACTTC. Residues: CASSEGGIPYEQYF.

V and J are TRBV7-6 and TRBJ2-3, with a tentative D call TRBD2 (5 bases). The V end was cut by 3 bases, the J end by 1 base, with 11 bases between. Germline V gives CDR1 SGHVS, CDR2 FNYEAQ. The CDR3 loop spans 15 amino acids. The CDR3 DNA is TGTGCCAGCAGCTTGGGAGCCGAGGGCACAGATACGCAGTATTTT. Encoded protein: CASSLGAEGTDTQYF. Drawing the rest from reference TRBV7-6 and TRBJ2-3, the complete variable domain is GAGVSQSPRYKVTKRGQDVALRCDPISGHVSLYWYRQALGQGPEFLTYFNYEAQQDKSGLPNDRFSAERPEGSISTLTIQRTEQRDSAMYRCASSLGAEGTDTQYFGPGTRLTVL.

This sequence joins TRBV5-4 and TRBJ2-1; 7 bases map to TRBD1. This CDR3 comprises 14 residues. The germline CDR1 and CDR2 sequences are SGHNT and YYREEE (reference sequence). With 2 bases clipped from V and 8 bases from J, the junction kept 7 bases outside the gene matches. In DNA form, the CDR3 reads TGTGCCAGCAGCTTCGGACAGGACGTCGATGAGCAGTTCTTC. Its translation is CASSFGQDVDEQFF.

In its sample, this clone was seen once. This sequence joins TRBV6-6 and TRBJ2-1; the match to TRBD2 covers 9 bases. Germline assignment: CDR1 MNHNY and CDR2 SVGAGI (reference sequence). The CDR3 length is 15 residues. Losses at the gene ends were 8 bases for V and 12 bases for J; bases not matched to a gene: 17. CDR3 sequence (DNA): TGTGCCAGCTCGGGGGTTGCGGGGGGGCTTACTTGGCAGTTCTTC. Amino acids: CASSGVAGGLTWQFF.

The V call is TRBV4-1, the J call TRBJ2-7, with TRBD1 matching over 7 bases. CDR1 is MGHRA, CDR2 YSYEKL, per germline. Unmatched junction bases numbered 7, after V lost 1 base and J lost 7 bases. The length of the CDR3 is 14 residues. The CDR3 DNA follows: TGCGCCAGCAGCCAAGGGGACAGCAGCCAGGAGCAGTACTTC. Translated, it gives CASSQGDSSQEQYF.

This sequence joins TRBV6-5 and TRBJ1-2; the match to TRBD1 covers 9 bases. CDR3 length equals 14 residues. The V and J ends lost 5 bases and 8 bases, in that order; junction bases with no gene match: 9. Per the germline V gene, CDR1 is MNHEY and CDR2 is SVGAGI. CDR3 protein: CASSAYTGGSGYTF. CDR3 sequence (DNA): TGTGCCAGCAGTGCCTACACAGGGGGCTCAGGCTACACCTTC.

CDR3 sequence (DNA): TGTGCCAGCAGCGTTCTAGCAGGGGGCGTAGGCACCGGGGAGCTGTTTTTT. Protein sequence: CASSVLAGGVGTGELFF. The chain carries TRBV9 and TRBJ2-2; TRBD1 matches 8 bases. J lost 4 bases, V lost 2 bases, and 10 bases had no gene match. The CDR3 sequence is 17 residues long. Germline V gives CDR1 SGDLS, CDR2 YYNGEE.

This clone was seen a single time. The chain couples TRBV13 to TRBJ1-1, with 10 bases matching TRBD1. The CDR3 is made up of 15 amino acids. V lost 5 bases and J lost 4; bases outside the gene matches: 7. The germline V gene encodes CDR1 PRHDT and CDR2 FYEKMQ (reference sequence). This CDR3 is CASSQKGQGRTEAFF. In DNA form, the CDR3 reads TGTGCCAGCAGCCAAAAGGGACAGGGGCGCACTGAAGCTTTCTTT.

This sequence joins TRBV21-1 and TRBJ2-1; the DNA was not used to check the table's D call, TRBD1. TRBV21-1 is recorded as a pseudogene. There are 13 residues in the CDR3. CDR3 residues: CASGRDSYNEQFF. The CDR3 DNA is TGTGCCAGCGGCCGGGACAGTTACAATGAGCAGTTCTTC.

The chain carries TRBV7-3 and TRBJ2-7; D may be TRBD1 (5 bases). The V gene's germline CDR1 is SGHTA and CDR2 FQGTGA. The CDR3 has 15 amino acids. The V and J ends lost 5 bases and 2 bases respectively, with 16 bases between them. This CDR3 reads CASSRRGGPPYEQYF. The CDR3 DNA sequence: TGTGCCAGCAGCCGTAGGGGCGGACCGCCCTACGAGCAGTACTTC.

The rearrangement links TRBV7-3 to TRBJ1-5; D is perhaps TRBD1 (6 bases). CDR3 length: 17 amino acids. Germline CDR1 and CDR2: SGHTA and FQGTGA. Trimming pared 1 base from V and 4 bases from J, leaving 17 bases between. The CDR3 nucleotides read TGTGCCAGCAGCTTAAACGGACAGATCTCGGGAAATCAGCCCCAGCATTTT. Its translation is CASSLNGQISGNQPQHF.

This chain links TRBV15 with TRBJ2-5; a weak D match, TRBD2 (6 bases). V lost 1 base, J lost 4 bases, and 19 bases lay in between. There are 17 residues in the CDR3. Germline V gives CDR1 LNHNV, CDR2 YYDKDF (reference sequence). CDR3 DNA sequence: TGTGCCACCAGCAGAGGTCCCTGGACAAGGAGGGGAGAGACCCAGTACTTC. This encodes CATSRGPWTRRGETQYF.

The J gene is TRBJ1-5, the V gene TRBV2, with 8 positions matching TRBD1. The CDR3 runs to 15 residues. Germline-derived CDR1 and CDR2 are SNHLY and FYNNEI. V was clipped by 3 bases and J by 6 bases; unmatched bases: 7. CDR3 bases: TGTGCCAGCAGTGATGCCACAGGGGGGGTTCAGCCCCAGCATTTT. Encoded protein: CASSDATGGVQPQHF.

The genes are TRBV27 and TRBJ2-5; 9 bases agree with TRBD1. The DNA end favors TRBJ2-7, so the J call may be wrong. The CDR3 is made up of 16 amino acids. CDR1 and CDR2 (germline): MNHEY, SMNVEV (reference sequence). The CDR3 is CASSLGTGTGRYEQYF. CDR3 DNA sequence: TGTGCCAGCAGTTTAGGGACCGGGACAGGGCGGTACGAGCAGTACTTC.

This sequence joins TRBV15 and TRBJ2-1; TRBD2 agrees at 11 bases. The germline CDR1 and CDR2 sequences are LNHNV and YYDKDF (reference sequence). The CDR3 runs to 16 residues. The junction had 10 bases not matched to a gene; V was cut back by 5 bases and J by 7 bases. The CDR3 DNA sequence: TGTGCCACCAGCGGATTACTAGCGGGAGTAGAAAATGAGCAGTTCTTC. This translates into CATSGLLAGVENEQFF.

The table lists this clone with a count of one. The CDR3 loop reads CASSVAVTSGTNTGELFF. The CDR3 nucleotides read TGTGCCAGCAGCGTAGCGGTGACTAGCGGGACGAACACCGGGGAGCTGTTTTTT. The rearrangement uses TRBV9 and TRBJ2-2; 11 nucleotides agree with TRBD2. Germline assignment: CDR1 SGDLS and CDR2 YYNGEE. Trimming took 0 bases from V and 0 from J; bases not matched to a gene: 4. The CDR3 is 18 residues long.

The chain uses TRBV5-6 and TRBJ2-3; D gene unclear. V gave up 0 bases and J gave up 2 bases, with 10 bases separating them. The germline V gene has CDR1 SGHDT and CDR2 YYEEEE. This CDR3 region has 15 residues. The CDR3 is CASSLVEASTDTQYF. CDR3 DNA: TGTGCCAGCAGCTTGGTTGAGGCGTCCACAGATACGCAGTATTTT.

This clone was detected only once. The chain is built from TRBV6-5 and TRBJ2-5, with TRBD2 as a possible D gene (7 bases). Germline CDR1 MNHEY, CDR2 SVGAGI. The CDR3 is 15 residues long. Between the trimmed V and J ends, which lost 2 bases and 1 base, there was a span of 11 bases. As DNA, the CDR3 is TGTGCCAGCAGTTACGTAGGGGGGGCCCAAGAGACCCAGTACTTC. Translation: CASSYVGGAQETQYF.

The chain combines TRBV9 with TRBJ2-3, with D perhaps TRBD2 (6 bases). Trimming took off 4 bases at V and 6 bases at J, with 18 bases between the two ends. Germline V lookup: CDR1 SGDLS, CDR2 YYNGEE. The CDR3 contains 15 residues. CDR3 residues: CASSPRTNRGDTQYF. The CDR3 DNA reads as TGTGCCAGCAGCCCCCGGACTAACCGGGGGGATACGCAGTATTTT.

V gene TRBV9 combines with J gene TRBJ2-7, with TRBD1 matching over 8 bases. V shed 2 bases and J 2 bases; nucleotides not matched to a gene: 6. Germline V gene data show CDR1 as SGDLS and CDR2 as YYNGEE. The CDR3 totals 15 residues. CDR3 sequence: CASSVAGQGTYEQYF. As DNA, the CDR3 is TGTGCCAGCAGCGTGGCCGGACAGGGAACCTACGAGCAGTACTTC.